Each of the 21 T cell receptor beta chains below was sequenced from the same sample in a study of cytomegalovirus exposure and HLA in healthy donors. It was with 60 Vbeta and 13 Jbeta primers that the PCR ran. The table came from immunoSEQ multiplex PCR; TCRdb's copy has only in-frame clones and leaves some out. The sample shows 150,000 to 200,000 clones, about four fifths of them seen only once. Sequenced material: PBMCs. The receptor source for this set is a boy aged 5-17 years in good health and CMV-seronegative.

This clone was detected a few times. A junction boundary mismatches the germline segment, possibly from a read error. This chain connects TRBV18 to TRBJ2-5, with TRBD2 matching over 15 bases. CDR3 length: 18 residues. Germline V gene lookup returns CDR1 KGHSH and CDR2 LQKENI. The CDR3 sequence is CASSPPGLAGGGQETQYF. In nucleotides, the CDR3 is TGTGCCAGCTCGCCACCGGGACTAGCGGGGGGTGGACAAGAGACCCAGTACTTC. The variable domain in full, with the rest retrieved from reference TRBV18 and TRBJ2-5, is NAGVMQNPRHLVRRRGQEARLRCSPMKGHSHVYWYRQLPEEGLKFMVYLQKENIIDESGMPKERFSAEFPKEGPSILRIQQVVRGDSAAYFCASSPPGLAGGGQETQYFGPGTRLLVL.

This clone was detected once. The J gene is TRBJ1-2, the V gene TRBV4-3; TRBD1 is a possible D gene (6 bases). Between the trimmed V and J ends, which lost 0 bases and 5 bases, there was a span of 19 bases. This CDR3 contains 17 residues. Per the germline V gene, CDR1 is LGHNA and CDR2 is YSLEER. The CDR3 coding sequence is TGCGCCAGCAGCCAAGATGTTGTACAGGGCACCTGGTATGGCTACACCTTC. Its protein product is CASSQDVVQGTWYGYTF.

The chain employs TRBV19 and TRBJ1-1; 8 bases are a match to TRBD1. J was trimmed by 6 bases and V by 3 bases; bases with no gene match: 6. The germline CDR1 and CDR2 sequences are LNHDA and SQIVND (reference sequence). CDR3 length: 14 amino acids. The CDR3, as DNA: TGTGCCAGTAGTATCGACAGGGGAGGTTCTGAAGCTTTCTTT. This translates into CASSIDRGGSEAFF.

This chain joins TRBV6-1 and TRBJ1-5, with D perhaps matching TRBD1 (5 bases). Germline V gene lookup returns CDR1 MNHNS and CDR2 SASEGT. This CDR3 is built from 16 residues. With 1 base removed from V and 0 bases from J, the gap between germline ends came to 10 bases. In DNA form, the CDR3 reads TGTGCCAGCAGTGAAGTGGTACAGGCTAGCAATCAGCCCCAGCATTTT. Translated: CASSEVVQASNQPQHF.

This rearrangement joins TRBV5-1 to TRBJ1-6; 7 bases are a match to TRBD1. Trimming took 2 bases from V and 6 from J; bases not matched to a gene: 5. Germline lookup yields CDR1 SGHRS and CDR2 YFSETQ. The CDR3 spans 15 residues. The CDR3 sequence is CASSFQGVTNSPLHF. Written as DNA, the CDR3 is TGCGCCAGCAGCTTCCAGGGGGTTACTAATTCACCCCTCCACTTT.

The chain combines TRBV5-8 with TRBJ1-1, with D maybe TRBD1 (5 bases). The V gene lost 5 bases and the J gene lost 1 base, with 15 bases spanning the gap. CDR3 length: 15 residues. CDR1 is SGHTS and CDR2 is YDEGEE in the germline V gene. For the CDR3, the DNA is TGTGCCAGCAGTCCCAAAGGGGTACCGAACACTGAAGCTTTCTTT. It yields the protein CASSPKGVPNTEAFF.

V is TRBV7-6 and J is TRBJ1-3, with TRBD1 identical over 9 bases. CDR3 length: 14 amino acids. The germline CDR1 and CDR2 sequences are SGHVS and FNYEAQ. Unmatched junction bases numbered 3, after V lost 5 bases and J lost 4 bases. CDR3 protein: CASSPGTGGNTIYF. In DNA form, the CDR3 reads TGTGCCAGCAGCCCGGGGACAGGGGGAAACACCATATATTTT.

The chain recombines TRBV30 with TRBJ2-7; 10 nucleotides match TRBD1. There are 14 residues in the CDR3. Germline CDR1 GTSNPN, CDR2 SVGIG (reference sequence). The trim removed 1 base at V and 6 bases at J, leaving 6 bases unmatched. CDR3 sequence: CAWSGDRGSGEQYF. CDR3 DNA: TGTGCCTGGAGTGGGGACAGGGGTTCGGGCGAGCAGTACTTC.

This chain joins TRBV6-1 and TRBJ1-6, with 9 bases matching TRBD1. V lost 7 bases and J lost 6; bases outside the gene matches: 7. The CDR3 contains 15 residues. From germline, CDR1 is MNHNS and CDR2 SASEGT. CDR3 nucleotides: TGTGCCAGCACCAAAGACAGGGGGAGTAATTCACCCCTCCACTTT. Protein: CASTKDRGSNSPLHF.

This clone was seen just once. The gene calls are TRBV7-2 and TRBJ2-7, with D perhaps matching TRBD1 (5 bases). V lost 3 bases and J lost 0, with 15 bases in between. CDR3 length equals 16 residues. Per germline, CDR1 SGHTA and CDR2 FQGNSA. Written as DNA, the CDR3 is TGTGCCAGCAGCTTCTCTGGGGCTACGAGCTCCTACGAGCAGTACTTC. It is translated as CASSFSGATSSYEQYF.

This clone was observed a single time. The rearrangement links TRBV19 to TRBJ2-3, with 12 bases fitting TRBD1. Germline-derived CDR1 and CDR2 are LNHDA and SQIVND (reference sequence). The CDR3 spans 19 residues. The V segment lost 4 bases and the J segment 0 bases; nucleotides outside the gene matches: 11. The CDR3 loop is CASSNHAGTGGSSTDTQYF. CDR3 coding DNA: TGTGCCAGTAGTAATCATGCAGGGACAGGGGGCTCTAGCACAGATACGCAGTATTTT.

This chain uses TRBV4-1 with TRBJ1-4; no reliable D call. V shed 0 bases and J shed 0 bases, with 8 bases lying between them. The V gene's germline CDR1 is MGHRA and CDR2 YSYEKL. The CDR3 sequence is 16 residues long. As DNA, the CDR3 is TGCGCCAGCAGCCAAGAATACATCTCAACTAATGAAAAACTGTTTTTT. Translating gives CASSQEYISTNEKLFF.

This chain joins TRBV30 and TRBJ1-5, with 8 bases identical to TRBD1. Germline values: CDR1 GTSNPN, CDR2 SVGIG (reference sequence). This CDR3 is built from 15 residues. Trimming at V came to 0 bases and at J to 3 bases, leaving 4 bases not matched to a gene. DNA of the CDR3: TGTGCCTGGAGTGTAGGGGACAGGAACAATCAGCCCCAGCATTTT. Translation: CAWSVGDRNNQPQHF. Looking up the rest from reference TRBV30 and TRBJ1-5 gives the full variable domain: SQTIHQWPATLVQPVGSPLSLECTVEGTSNPNLYWYRQAAGRGLQLLFYSVGIGQISSEVPQNLSASRPQDRQFILSSKKLLLSDSGFYLCAWSVGDRNNQPQHFGDGTRLSIL.

V gene TRBV30 combines with J gene TRBJ2-1; D remains ambiguous. Germline-derived CDR1 and CDR2 are GTSNPN and SVGIG (reference sequence). Trimming removed 1 base at V and 2 bases at J, with 9 bases between. The CDR3 has 14 residues. CDR3 sequence reads: CAWSASEAYNEQFF. The DNA for the CDR3 is TGTGCCTGGAGTGCTTCAGAGGCCTACAATGAGCAGTTCTTC.

This sequence joins TRBV18 and TRBJ2-7, with 11 bases identical to TRBD2. Losses at the gene ends were 4 bases for V and 0 bases for J; bases not matched to a gene: 2. CDR1 is KGHSH and CDR2 is LQKENI in the germline V gene. The CDR3 has 15 residues. CDR3 DNA sequence: TGTGCCAGCTCACGCGGGACTAGCGGCTCCTACGAGCAGTACTTC. It specifies CASSRGTSGSYEQYF.

A word on this clone: Other nucleotide sequences in the sample specify the same CDR3. The CDR3 DNA is TGTGCCAGCGAATCTAGCGGGAGAGGAGATACGCAGTATTTT. It is translated as CASESSGRGDTQYF. The chain uses TRBV2 and TRBJ2-3, with 10 bases fitting TRBD2. This CDR3 contains 14 residues. Germline trimming cut 8 bases from V and 5 bases from J; bases unmatched to any gene: 7. Germline CDR1 and CDR2: SNHLY and FYNNEI. The full variable domain, in which reference TRBV2 and TRBJ2-3 provide the parts outside the CDR3, is EPEVTQTPSHQVTQMGQEVILRCVPISNHLYFYWYRQILGQKVEFLVSFYNNEISEKSEIFDDQFSVERPDGSNFTLKIRSTKLEDSAMYFCASESSGRGDTQYFGPGTRLTVL.

The rearrangement uses TRBV7-9 and TRBJ2-4, with no clear D. The CDR3 runs to 15 residues. Trimming removed 1 base at V and 0 bases at J, with 7 bases between. In germline, CDR1 is SEHNR, CDR2 FQNEAQ (reference sequence). The CDR3 reads CASSLDSLAKNIQYF. The CDR3, as DNA: TGTGCCAGCAGCTTAGATAGCCTAGCCAAAAACATTCAGTACTTC.

This clone was detected only once. This rearrangement joins TRBV5-1 to TRBJ1-2; D is unclear. Trimming took 1 base from V and 5 from J, leaving 15 bases between them. Germline assignment: CDR1 SGHRS and CDR2 YFSETQ. The CDR3 extends over 15 amino acids. CDR3 DNA sequence: TGCGCCAGCAGCTTGCCGCCGGAGATAGTTTATGGCTACACCTTC. Translation gives CASSLPPEIVYGYTF. Complete variable domain (other parts from reference TRBV5-1 and TRBJ1-2): KAGVTQTPRYLIKTRGQQVTLSCSPISGHRSVSWYQQTPGQGLQFLFEYFSETQRNKGNFPGRFSGRQFSNSRSEMNVSTLELGDSALYLCASSLPPEIVYGYTFGSGTRLTVV.

V gene TRBV27 combines with J gene TRBJ2-7; 7 nucleotides match TRBD1. Trimming took 5 bases from V and 0 from J; bases not matched to a gene: 13. Germline V gene lookup returns CDR1 MNHEY and CDR2 SMNVEV (reference sequence). The CDR3 sequence is 17 residues long. The CDR3 loop is CASSPGQKSVNSYEQYF. CDR3 in DNA: TGTGCCAGCAGTCCGGGACAGAAATCAGTCAACTCCTACGAGCAGTACTTC.

This clone was observed once. This sequence joins TRBV7-3 and TRBJ2-3, with 9 bases fitting TRBD1. The germline V gene has CDR1 SGHTA and CDR2 FQGTGA. The CDR3 contains 14 residues. V lost 4 bases and J lost 6; bases outside the gene matches: 5. The CDR3 region is CASSSGQGLDTQYF. The CDR3 DNA reads TGTGCCAGCAGCTCTGGACAGGGGTTGGATACGCAGTATTTT.

The chain employs TRBV7-9 and TRBJ2-1; 8 bases line up with TRBD2. CDR1 SEHNR and CDR2 FQNEAQ come from the germline V gene (reference sequence). CDR3 size: 15 residues. The V and J ends lost 2 bases and 7 bases, in that order; junction bases with no gene match: 7. DNA for the CDR3: TGTGCCAGCAGCTTAATCCGGGGGGGGAAGAATGAGCAGTTCTTC. Its translation: CASSLIRGGKNEQFF.